This T cell receptor beta chain was obtained from a study of OX40 agonist ivuxolimab in advanced cancers. Concerning this clone itself: Its specificity is unknown.

Libraries were prepared by immunoSEQ multiplex PCR; TCRdb keeps only in-frame clonotypes and omits some of them. This table holds tens of thousands of clones, more than 75% found once. Looked up from germline, CDR1 is SGHVS and CDR2 is FNYEAQ. Trimming cost V 5 bases and J 2 bases, with 12 bases left between them. The CDR3 length is 14 residues. General study results and limits: CD4+ T cells averaged fewer expanded clones than CD8+ T cells.

The specimen comprised CD4+ or CD8+ T cells sorted from blood, sampled in a trial of the OX40 agonist ivuxolimab. The rearrangement uses TRBV7-6 and TRBJ1-1; possible D gene TRBD1, 5 bases. This receptor was taken from an adult with an advanced solid tumor such as melanoma, head and neck, liver or kidney cancer. CDR3 protein: CASSRHRFNTEAFF. CDR3 bases: TGTGCCAGCAGCCGACACAGGTTTAACACTGAAGCTTTCTTT.